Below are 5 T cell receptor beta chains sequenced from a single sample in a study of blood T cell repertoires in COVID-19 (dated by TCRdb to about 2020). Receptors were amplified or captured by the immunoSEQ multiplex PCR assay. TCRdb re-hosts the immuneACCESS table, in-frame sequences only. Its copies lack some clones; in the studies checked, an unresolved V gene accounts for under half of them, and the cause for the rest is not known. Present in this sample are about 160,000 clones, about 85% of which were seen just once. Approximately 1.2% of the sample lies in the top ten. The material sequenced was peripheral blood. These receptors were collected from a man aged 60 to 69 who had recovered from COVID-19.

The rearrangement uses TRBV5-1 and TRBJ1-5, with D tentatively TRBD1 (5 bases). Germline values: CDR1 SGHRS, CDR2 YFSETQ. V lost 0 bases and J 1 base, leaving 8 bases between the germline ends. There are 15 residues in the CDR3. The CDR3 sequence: CASSLGAGSNQPQHF. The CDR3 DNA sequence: TGCGCCAGCAGCTTGGGGGCAGGGAGCAATCAGCCCCAGCATTTT. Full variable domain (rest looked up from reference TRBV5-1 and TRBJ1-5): KAGVTQTPRYLIKTRGQQVTLSCSPISGHRSVSWYQQTPGQGLQFLFEYFSETQRNKGNFPGRFSGRQFSNSRSEMNVSTLELGDSALYLCASSLGAGSNQPQHFGDGTRLSIL.

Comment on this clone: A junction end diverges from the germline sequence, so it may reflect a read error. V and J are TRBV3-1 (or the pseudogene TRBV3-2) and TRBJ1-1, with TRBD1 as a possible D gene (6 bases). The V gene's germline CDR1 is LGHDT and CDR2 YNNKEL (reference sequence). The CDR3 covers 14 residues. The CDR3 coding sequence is TGTGCCAGCAGCCTTACAGGCCTGGGGGCTGAAACTTTCTTT. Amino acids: CASSLTGLGAETFF.

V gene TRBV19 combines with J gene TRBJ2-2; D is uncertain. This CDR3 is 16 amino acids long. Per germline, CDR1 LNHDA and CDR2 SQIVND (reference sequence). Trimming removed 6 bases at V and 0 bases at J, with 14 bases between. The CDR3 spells CASRADNYPNTGELFF. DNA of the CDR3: TGTGCCAGTAGGGCGGATAACTACCCGAACACCGGGGAGCTGTTTTTT.

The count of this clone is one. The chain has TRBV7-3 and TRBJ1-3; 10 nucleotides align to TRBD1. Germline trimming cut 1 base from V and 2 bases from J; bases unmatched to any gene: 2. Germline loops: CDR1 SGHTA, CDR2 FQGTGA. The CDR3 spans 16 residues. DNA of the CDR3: TGTGCCAGCAGCTTAAATGGACAGGGGGCTGGAAACACCATATATTTT. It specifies CASSLNGQGAGNTIYF.

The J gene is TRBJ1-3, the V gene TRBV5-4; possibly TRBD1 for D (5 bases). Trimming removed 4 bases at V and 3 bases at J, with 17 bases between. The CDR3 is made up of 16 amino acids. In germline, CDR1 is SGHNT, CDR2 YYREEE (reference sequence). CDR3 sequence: CASSRAGFGGGNTIYF. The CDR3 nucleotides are TGTGCCAGCAGCCGCGCAGGGTTCGGTGGTGGAAACACCATATATTTT.